Given below is one TCR beta chain in context. In this sample, this clonotype turned up many times. No cognate antigen has been identified for it. Base qualities are not provided; no much larger clone lies one nucleotide away. This sample was sequenced with an Illumina NovaSeq 6000. TCR cDNA was made using 5'RACE template switching, a step that added a universal primer site and unique molecular identifiers. Priming of cDNA synthesis was performed from both the TCR alpha and TCR beta constant segments. Library amplification used two PCR steps, and the second PCR step added sample barcodes and sequencing adapters. Libraries were sequenced on Illumina HiSeq 2500 (2x100 bp) or NovaSeq (2x150 bp). The authors' analysis ran thus. MIGEC handled demultiplexing of reads and collapsing into UMI consensus sequences, while MiXCR performed V(D)J alignment. Vaccine-responding clonotypes were defined with edgeR using replicate PBMC samples, requiring FDR below 0.01 and a log2 fold change above 5 up to day 15. CD4 or CD8 identity was assigned to each bulk clonotype according to whether the clonotype was present at higher abundance in the sequenced CD4 repertoire or the sequenced CD8 repertoire. The public reads were quality trimmed at Q25 with fastp and then assembled into clones with MiXCR by TCRdb, keeping productive beta chains. Identical CDR3 protein sequences are pooled into one entry, listed with their most common genes and DNA. These V and J calls are TCRdb output, not the study's own analysis. Present in this sample are under 250,000 distinct CDR3 sequences, approximately 3% of which were seen just once. 3.2% of the sample goes to the ten largest clones.

CDR1 and CDR2 were assigned from the germline V gene as SGHDT and YYEEEE. Inclusive of the bounding cysteine and phenylalanine, the CDR3 is 16 residues long. The entry retains the CDR3 DNA only, 48 bases that are in frame from base 1. After removal of 6 bases from V and 1 base from J, the junction retains 10 bases not matched to a gene. Interpreted using the paper, the treatment or condition label stands for: live attenuated yellow fever vaccine strain. PBMCs were isolated from peripheral blood using a standard Ficoll-Paque protocol. Dynabeads CD4 and CD8 positive selection kits were used to isolate the CD4 and CD8 T-cell fractions. TriZol was used to extract RNA from bulk PBMCs, from CD4 and CD8 fractions, and from dextramer-positive and dextramer-negative fractions. These data are taken from a study of T cells after yellow fever vaccination (dated by TCRdb to about 2019). Study-wide context: The SMART-Seq v4 Ultra Low Input RNA kit was used to prepare libraries from fractions with low cell numbers. To track T-cell clones before and after primary and booster YFV17D yellow fever vaccination, bulk TCR alpha and beta repertoires were sequenced longitudinally. The cohort comprised two healthy male donors, one aged 18 to 30 and one aged 30 to 40 years. Blood was drawn at multiple timepoints before and after primary and secondary immunization, with bulk PBMC replicates and cell subsets isolated.

The study at large found these results: Only a couple of donors were included in the study, so the extent to which the findings can be generalized is limited. Most clones expanded after primary vaccination were re-detected after the booster (almost 97% of CD4 and around 88% of CD8), suggesting broad memory maintenance. A small share of clonotypes occurred in both CD4 and CD8 compartments, likely arising from convergent recombination. The secondary T-cell response was weaker than the primary response but faster, peaking on day 5 instead of day 15. Computational filtering was needed because FACS-sorted repertoires could contain abundant contaminating clonotypes from the bulk population.

The TCR sequence derives from a man aged 18 to 29 who received the YFV17D yellow fever vaccine. The chain links TRBV5-6 with TRBJ2-5, with 9 bases in between that match TRBD1. Sequenced material: CD4+ T cells sorted from PBMCs, taken 10 days after the yellow fever booster vaccination. CDR3 reads: CASNMGQGGTQETQYF. The sequenced DNA: TGTGCCAGCAACATGGGACAGGGCGGTACCCAAGAGACCCAGTACTTC.